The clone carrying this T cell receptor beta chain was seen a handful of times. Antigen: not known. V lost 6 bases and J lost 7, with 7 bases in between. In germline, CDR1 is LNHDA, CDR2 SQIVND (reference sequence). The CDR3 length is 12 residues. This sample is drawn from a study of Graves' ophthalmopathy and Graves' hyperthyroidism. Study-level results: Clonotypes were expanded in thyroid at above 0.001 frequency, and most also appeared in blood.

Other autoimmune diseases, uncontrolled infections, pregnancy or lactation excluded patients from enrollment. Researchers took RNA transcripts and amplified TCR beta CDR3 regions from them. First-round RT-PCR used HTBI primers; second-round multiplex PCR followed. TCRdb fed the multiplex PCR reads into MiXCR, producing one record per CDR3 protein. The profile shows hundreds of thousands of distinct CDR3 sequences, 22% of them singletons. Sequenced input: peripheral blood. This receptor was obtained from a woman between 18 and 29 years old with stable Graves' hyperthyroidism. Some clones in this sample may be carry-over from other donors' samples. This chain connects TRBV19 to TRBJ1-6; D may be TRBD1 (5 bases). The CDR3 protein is CASRTVNSPLHF. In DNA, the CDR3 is TGTGCCAGTAGGACAGTGAATTCACCCCTCCACTTT.